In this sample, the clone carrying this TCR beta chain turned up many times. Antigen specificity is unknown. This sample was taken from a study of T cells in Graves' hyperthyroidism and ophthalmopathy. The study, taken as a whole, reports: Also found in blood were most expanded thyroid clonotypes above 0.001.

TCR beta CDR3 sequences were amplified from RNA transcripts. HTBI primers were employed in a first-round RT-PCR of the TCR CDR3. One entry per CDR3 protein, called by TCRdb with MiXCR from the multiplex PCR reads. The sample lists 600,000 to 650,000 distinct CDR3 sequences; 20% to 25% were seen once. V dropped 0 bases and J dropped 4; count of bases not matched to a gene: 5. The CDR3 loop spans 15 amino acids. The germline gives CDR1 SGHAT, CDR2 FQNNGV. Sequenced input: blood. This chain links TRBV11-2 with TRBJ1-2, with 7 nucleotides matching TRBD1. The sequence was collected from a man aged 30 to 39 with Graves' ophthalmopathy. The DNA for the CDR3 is TGTGCCAGCAGCTTAGATCGGCAGGGGGGCTATGGCTACACCTTC. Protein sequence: CASSLDRQGGYGYTF.